A single TCR beta chain is shown here with its context. Its target antigen remains unknown. Qualities for individual bases were not recorded, and no much larger clone is one base off. The trial excluded patients who had a history of autoimmune disease or were on systemic immunosuppression. Peripheral blood for TCR sequencing was collected from all dose cohorts at baseline, on cycle 4 day 1, and on cycle 7 day 1. The samples were drawn from a first-in-human, open-label, multicenter phase I dose-escalation trial of ivuxolimab. Adults with locally advanced or metastatic melanoma, renal cell, hepatocellular, or head and neck squamous cell carcinoma were enrolled in the trial. CD4+ and CD8+ T cells were sorted separately from peripheral blood before TCR sequencing. CDR1 and CDR2 (SEHNR, FQNEAQ) derive from the germline V gene (reference sequence). V and J are truncated by 4 bases and 2 bases respectively, leaving an intervening sequence of 15 bases. Including cysteine and phenylalanine, the CDR3 has 16 amino acids. This entry keeps only the CDR3 DNA: 48 bases, framed from base 1.

For sequencing of the TCRbeta CDR3 region, genomic DNA was extracted from the sorted cells. The immunoSEQ Assay was used for sequencing of TCRbeta CDR3 regions. This is the immuneACCESS table as TCRdb keeps it, with only in-frame sequences that have V and J called. A part of the clones is gone; compared with another copy, unresolved V genes explain less than half, and the rest is unexplained. For this sample the table gives tens of thousands of clones, of which around four fifths were detected only once. Roughly 3% of the sample comes from the top ten. The data are from a study of OX40 agonist ivuxolimab in advanced cancers. With respect to the entire study: Ivuxolimab was an agonistic, fully human IgG2 monoclonal antibody directed against OX40 (CD134), a costimulatory receptor. Intravenous ivuxolimab was administered to patients every 2 weeks at six dose levels: 0.01, 0.1, 0.3, 1.5, 3 and 10 mg/kg. Among the roughly 54 dose-escalation patients, about 20 had hepatocellular carcinoma, roughly 15 melanoma, 9 renal cell carcinoma and 9 head and neck cancer. The dose-escalation cohort was around 83% male with a mean age of around 62 years, ranging from 23 to 79. Prior anti-PD-1, anti-PD-L1 or anti-CTLA-4 therapy was permitted, and about 40% of dose-escalation patients had received checkpoint inhibitors. Partial responses occurred in three dose-escalation patients: two with cutaneous melanoma and one with hepatocellular carcinoma. Peripheral TCRbeta sequencing was intended to test whether TCR sequence diversity was altered and clonal T-cell expansion was caused by ivuxolimab. The paper covers the monotherapy dose-escalation part of the phase I ivuxolimab trial, which included N of about 56 patients.

The paper as a whole reports these results and caveats: Partial responders in the 0.1-3.0 mg/kg groups had among the lowest normalized peripheral clonal expansion, especially among CD8+ T cells. The antigen specificity of the peripheral T cells that underwent clonal expansion was not determined. At doses of 0.1 to 3.0 mg/kg, clonal expansion of both CD4+ and CD8+ T cells in blood was seen between baseline and week 6. Low levels of normalized T-cell clonal expansion were also shown by some nonresponding patients. After ivuxolimab, CD8+ T cells had more expanded clones than CD4+ T cells on average.

This specimen consisted of CD4+ or CD8+ T cells sorted from blood, obtained in a trial of the OX40 agonist ivuxolimab. The TCR sequence derives from an adult with an advanced solid tumor such as melanoma, head and neck, liver or kidney cancer. Recombination connected TRBV7-9 to TRBJ2-1; no D gene can be assigned with confidence. The sequence in DNA is TGTGCCAGCAGCTCCCGGAGAGGTAAGACCTACAATGAGCAGTTCTTC. Translated, this gives CASSSRRGKTYNEQFF.